This is a list of T cell receptor beta chains from one sample in a study of T cell repertoires in aging, cancer and after chemotherapy. In TCRdb, the multiplex PCR reads were re-called with MiXCR into one record per CDR3 protein. The sample holds thousands of distinct CDR3 sequences, about a third seen once. Sample: blood. These receptor sequences come from a human donor in good health. Both conserved end residues are part of each CDR3. The order of the fields is D gene, V gene, J gene, clone size, CDR3 DNA, CDR3 protein. The D gene is left open where the match is weak. Only some rows state a clone size, as once, few, many or a class for expanded clones.

>TRBD2|TRBV27|TRBJ2-3|few
TGTGCCAGCAGTTGGATAGCGGGGGGGCAAAACACAGATACGCAGTATTTT
CASSWIAGGQNTDTQYF
>-|TRBV10-3|TRBJ2-3|-
TGTGCCATCAGCCCGACCGGAGGGACTTCTAAACCACGCACAGATACGCAGTATTTT
CAISPTGGTSKPRTDTQYF
>-|TRBV30|TRBJ1-5|-
TGTGCCTGGGGGGGGGGGGGGGGGGGCCAGCCCCAGCATTTT
CAWGGGGGGQPQHF
>-|TRBV6-5|TRBJ1-2|-
TGTGCCAGCAGGACGGAACGGACCTATGGCTACACCTTC
CASRTERTYGYTF
>TRBD1|TRBV6-2/TRBV6-3|TRBJ2-1|-
TGTGCCAGCAGTTACCTTCAGATCAGGACAGGGTGGTACAATGAGCAGTTCTTC
CASSYLQIRTGWYNEQFF
>-|TRBV6-2/TRBV6-3|TRBJ2-5|-
TGTGCCAGCAGCCATCCTGGGGGATATCTGTGGACCCAGTACTTC
CASSHPGGYLWTQYF
>-|TRBV27|TRBJ2-5|-
TGTGCCAGCAGTTTATCTCGAGAAACGGGAGAGACCCAGTACTTC
CASSLSRETGETQYF
>TRBD2|TRBV19|TRBJ2-3|-
TGTGCCAGTAGCGGTCTAGCGGGGGGCGGAGATACGCAGTATTTT
CASSGLAGGGDTQYF
>-|TRBV19|TRBJ1-1|-
TGTGCCAGGCCCCGGGACCATCCGAACACTGAAGCTTTCTTT
CARPRDHPNTEAFF
>TRBD2|TRBV19|TRBJ2-1|few
TGTGCCAGTAGTTTCATAGCGGGCTCAGAGTTCTTC
CASSFIAGSEFF
>TRBD1|TRBV4-3|TRBJ1-4|-
TGCGCCAGCAGCCAACCCAGACAGGGGAGGAATGAAAAACTGTTTTTT
CASSQPRQGRNEKLFF
>-|TRBV27|TRBJ2-1|-
TGTGCCAGCAGTTTATCGTCCAGGGCTGTGTACAATGAGCAGTTCTTC
CASSLSSRAVYNEQFF
>-|TRBV4-3|TRBJ1-6|few
TGCGCCAGCAGCCGCCGCCCCGGAGCGGACTCACCCCTCCACTTT
CASSRRPGADSPLHF
>-|TRBV6-2/TRBV6-3|TRBJ2-1|-
TGTGCCAGCAGTCACACAAGGGAGGAGCAGTTCTTC
CASSHTREEQFF
>-|TRBV27|TRBJ1-3|-
TGTGCCAGCAGTTTAGTGGGACCTGGAAACACCATATATTTT
CASSLVGPGNTIYF
>-|TRBV20-1|TRBJ1-6|-
TGCAGTGCGGGAACGACGGGGAGGACCAATTCACCCCTCCACTTT
CSAGTTGRTNSPLHF
>-|TRBV6-1|TRBJ2-7|-
TGTGCCAGCAGTGGTAGGGGTTCCTACGAGCAGTACTTC
CASSGRGSYEQYF
>-|TRBV19|TRBJ1-3|-
TGTGCCAGTAGTATCACAGGGACTGGAAACACCATATATTTT
CASSITGTGNTIYF
>-|TRBV5-4|TRBJ1-2|few
TGTGCCAGCAGCTTGGACAATAGTGGCTACACCTTC
CASSLDNSGYTF
>-|TRBV5-4|TRBJ2-7|-
TGTGCCAGCAGCACCCCCTACGAGCAGTACTTC
CASSTPYEQYF
>-|TRBV5-4|TRBJ2-3|few
TGTGCCAGCAGCTTAGGCGCAGATACGCAGTATTTT
CASSLGADTQYF
>-|TRBV5-6|TRBJ2-7|few
TGTGCCAGCAGCTCTGGGGGCTCCTACGAGCAGTACTTC
CASSSGGSYEQYF